One and the same sample provided the 15 T cell receptor beta chains below, sequenced in a study of blood T cell repertoires in COVID-19. Assay used: immunoSEQ multiplex PCR; TCRdb lists only in-frame clones, some missing. The table includes about 330,000 clones, 70% to 90% detected once. The sequenced sample consisted of peripheral blood. The receptors come from a human donor in a cohort sampled during active COVID-19.

This chain connects TRBV13 to TRBJ2-7, with D perhaps matching TRBD1 (5 bases). With 4 bases removed from V and 1 base from J, the gap between germline ends came to 14 bases. Germline V gene lookup returns CDR1 PRHDT and CDR2 FYEKMQ (reference sequence). This CDR3 comprises 15 residues. DNA of the CDR3: TGTGCCAGCAGCTCAAGACAGCCCCAATCCTACGAGCAGTACTTC. It is translated as CASSSRQPQSYEQYF.

The chain joins TRBV3-1 (or the pseudogene TRBV3-2) to TRBJ1-4, with 10 bases lining up with TRBD1. The CDR3 totals 16 residues. V lost 1 base, J lost 6 bases, and 5 bases stayed unmatched. Germline values: CDR1 LGHDT, CDR2 YNNKEL (reference sequence). CDR3 bases: TGTGCCAGCAGCCAAGGCCGGGGACAGGGGCATGAAAAACTGTTTTTT. Protein: CASSQGRGQGHEKLFF.

DNA of the CDR3: TGTGCCAGCAGCTCAGGGGGCCACTACGAGCAGTACTTC. Amino acids: CASSSGGHYEQYF. The rearrangement joins TRBV5-4 to TRBJ2-7; 8 bases match TRBD1. Per germline, CDR1 SGHNT and CDR2 YYREEE (reference sequence). The CDR3 covers 13 residues. J lost 3 bases, V lost 3 bases, and 2 bases had no gene match.

The chain links TRBV6-4 to TRBJ2-3, with 9 positions matching TRBD2. The CDR3 contains 15 residues. From germline, CDR1 is MRHNA and CDR2 SNTAGT. V was clipped by 2 bases and J by 7 bases; unmatched bases: 7. The CDR3 DNA is TGTGCCAGCAGTGACAAGAGCGGGGGGAAAAATACGCAGTATTTT. Residues: CASSDKSGGKNTQYF.

The chain uses TRBV20-1 and TRBJ2-2, with D possibly being TRBD2 (6 bases). CDR1 is DFQATT and CDR2 is SNEGSKA in the germline V gene (reference sequence). V was clipped by 3 bases and J by 2 bases, with 10 bases between them. The length of the CDR3 is 14 residues. DNA of the CDR3: TGCAGTGCTAGTGTGGAGGGAAACACCGGGGAGCTGTTTTTT. Its translation: CSASVEGNTGELFF.

The V gene is TRBV12-5, the J gene TRBJ1-2; D might be TRBD1 (5 bases). From germline, CDR1 is LGHNT and CDR2 FRNRAP. This CDR3 is built from 16 residues. The germline V and J ends were trimmed by 3 bases and 6 bases, with 20 bases remaining between them. CDR3 amino acids: CASGLNPRPGGNGYTF. The CDR3 DNA reads as TGTGCTAGTGGTTTAAACCCACGGCCGGGGGGGAATGGCTACACCTTC.

This clone was observed once. The chain has TRBV7-8 and TRBJ1-5; 8 positions match TRBD1. The CDR3 length is 17 residues. Germline CDR1 SGHVS, CDR2 FQNEAQ. V shed 5 bases, J shed 5 bases, and the junction held 14 bases outside the gene matches. This CDR3 reads CASSPDRVRRTDQPQHF. The CDR3 DNA follows: TGTGCCAGCAGCCCGGACAGGGTAAGAAGAACGGATCAGCCCCAGCATTTT.

The chain uses TRBV5-1 and TRBJ2-7, with D tentatively TRBD2 (5 bases). The CDR3 covers 14 residues. V was shortened by 0 bases and J by 6 bases, with 13 bases between the two germline ends. Germline CDR1 SGHRS, CDR2 YFSETQ. CDR3 sequence reads: CASSLDILAGEQYF. For the CDR3, the DNA is TGCGCCAGCAGCTTGGATATCCTCGCGGGCGAGCAGTACTTC.

The J gene is TRBJ2-7, the V gene TRBV29-1; 8 nucleotides agree with TRBD2. Trimming cost V 5 bases and J 3 bases; bases outside gene matches: 9. The CDR3 runs 14 residues. Germline loops: CDR1 SQVTM, CDR2 ANQGSEA. CDR3 residues: CSVRGRGGSYEQYF. The CDR3 nucleotides are TGCAGCGTTAGGGGCCGGGGGGGGAGCTACGAGCAGTACTTC.

The chain is built from TRBV4-1 and TRBJ2-3; 10 bases match TRBD1. The trim removed 2 bases at V and 3 bases at J, leaving 5 bases unmatched. The CDR3 has 16 residues. Germline CDR1 reads MGHRA; CDR2 reads YSYEKL. The CDR3 region has the DNA TGCGCCAGCAGCCAAACCGACAGGGGGCGTACAGATACGCAGTATTTT. It yields the protein CASSQTDRGRTDTQYF.

The genes are TRBV24-1 and TRBJ1-6, with D perhaps matching TRBD1 (6 bases). Trimming left V 2 bases short and J 8 bases short, with 9 bases between. This CDR3 has 14 residues. Germline V CDR1 and CDR2: KGHDR, SFDVKD. CDR3 coding DNA: TGTGCCACCAGTGATTCTGGACAGCATTCACCCCTCCACTTT. Its protein product is CATSDSGQHSPLHF.

The chain employs TRBV30 and TRBJ2-1, with 8 positions matching TRBD2. The germline gives CDR1 GTSNPN, CDR2 SVGIG (reference sequence). The J segment lost 10 bases and the V segment lost 0 bases, leaving 8 bases of the junction unmatched. The CDR3 runs to 14 residues. The CDR3 bases are TGTGCCTGGAGTGTGACGGGGGGGCCTCGAGAGCAGTTCTTC. The encoded protein is CAWSVTGGPREQFF.

About this clone itself: The sample holds other DNA sequences that translate to the same CDR3. The J gene is TRBJ1-2, the V gene TRBV9; no firm D call. V was cut by 4 bases and J by 7 bases, with 8 bases left in between. The CDR3 contains 11 residues. The germline CDR1 and CDR2 sequences are SGDLS and YYNGEE. The CDR3 DNA reads TGTGCCAGCAGCTTAAGAGGTGGCTACACCTTC. This codes for CASSLRGGYTF. Together with reference TRBV9 and TRBJ1-2, the CDR3 gives the full variable domain: DSGVTQTPKHLITATGQRVTLRCSPRSGDLSVYWYQQSLDQGLQFLIQYYNGEERAKGNILERFSAQQFPDLHSELNLSSLELGDSALYFCASSLRGGYTFGSGTRLTVV.

J is TRBJ2-3 and V is TRBV18, with TRBD1 matching over 8 bases. The junction had 6 bases not matched to a gene; V was cut back by 4 bases and J by 0 bases. Germline V gives CDR1 KGHSH, CDR2 LQKENI. The CDR3 runs 16 residues. The CDR3 bases are TGTGCCAGCTCACAGCAGGGGGCCTTTAGCACAGATACGCAGTATTTT. It specifies CASSQQGAFSTDTQYF.

The chain employs TRBV5-1 and TRBJ1-3; D gene uncertain. The CDR3 consists of 14 residues. The germline CDR1 and CDR2 sequences are SGHRS and YFSETQ. V was pared by 2 bases and J by 4 bases, with 10 bases between. Here the CDR3 reads CASSFGESGNTIYF. CDR3 bases: TGCGCCAGCAGCTTCGGGGAAAGCGGAAACACCATATATTTT.